This entry lists 20 T cell receptor beta chains sequenced from one sample in a study of blood T cell repertoires in COVID-19. Here immunoSEQ multiplex PCR was the method, and the copy in TCRdb shows in-frame clones only, minus some. The table includes just under 60,000 clones, around 88% detected once. The sequencing input was peripheral blood. Receptors originate from a man aged 55 to 70 with acute or convalescent COVID-19.

J is TRBJ2-2 and V is TRBV19; possible D gene TRBD1, 6 bases. The length of the CDR3 is 15 residues. V was cut by 3 bases and J by 1 base, with 9 bases left in between. The germline gives CDR1 LNHDA, CDR2 SQIVND (reference sequence). CDR3 sequence reads: CASSIRTENTGELFF. The CDR3 coding sequence is TGTGCCAGTAGTATCCGGACAGAGAACACCGGGGAGCTGTTTTTT.

The chain couples TRBV11-2 to TRBJ2-1; unclear D gene. The germline gives CDR1 SGHAT, CDR2 FQNNGV. V was cut by 3 bases and J by 5 bases, with 20 bases left in between. This CDR3 has 17 residues. CDR3 sequence reads: CASSFIWSAESDNEQFF. CDR3 in DNA: TGTGCCAGCAGCTTTATCTGGAGCGCCGAAAGTGACAATGAGCAGTTCTTC. Filled out from reference TRBV11-2 and TRBJ2-1, the complete variable domain reads EAGVAQSPRYKIIEKRQSVAFWCNPISGHATLYWYQQILGQGPKLLIQFQNNGVVDDSQLPKDRFSAERLKGVDSTLKIQPAKLEDSAVYLCASSFIWSAESDNEQFFGPGTRLTVL.

V gene TRBV5-4 combines with J gene TRBJ2-7; D is unresolved. V was cut by 0 bases and J by 4 bases, with 11 bases left in between. The CDR3 consists of 14 residues. The germline CDR1 and CDR2 sequences are SGHNT and YYREEE (reference sequence). CDR3 residues: CASSLGPAQYEQYF. DNA of the CDR3: TGTGCCAGCAGCTTGGGCCCGGCACAGTACGAGCAGTACTTC.

The genes are TRBV5-1 and TRBJ2-3, with D possibly matching TRBD1 (6 bases). Trimming pared 0 bases from V and 3 bases from J, leaving 8 bases between. The germline CDR1 and CDR2 sequences are SGHRS and YFSETQ. There are 14 residues in the CDR3. The CDR3 protein is CASSLDGQTDTQYF. DNA for the CDR3: TGCGCCAGCAGCTTGGATGGACAGACAGATACGCAGTATTTT.

The rearrangement links TRBV12-3 or TRBV12-4 to TRBJ2-5; D remains ambiguous. V lost 1 base and J lost 2, with 5 bases in between. The CDR3 contains 13 residues. CDR3 residues: CASSLVPQETQYF. In DNA form, the CDR3 reads TGTGCCAGCAGTTTAGTTCCTCAAGAGACCCAGTACTTC.

The chain employs TRBV28 and TRBJ2-3, with TRBD2 matching 9 bases. V lost 5 bases, J lost 3 bases, and 9 bases stayed unmatched. Germline V gives CDR1 MDHEN, CDR2 SYDVKM. The CDR3 totals 16 residues. The CDR3: CASSIIQSGRTDTQYF. CDR3 nucleotides: TGTGCCAGCAGTATTATCCAAAGCGGGAGGACAGATACGCAGTATTTT. Supplemented by reference TRBV28 and TRBJ2-3, the full variable domain reads DVKVTQSSRYLVKRTGEKVFLECVQDMDHENMFWYRQDPGLGLRLIYFSYDVKMKEKGDIPEGYSVSREKKERFSLILESASTNQTSMYLCASSIIQSGRTDTQYFGPGTRLTVL.

The chain employs TRBV30 and TRBJ2-7; 7 positions agree with TRBD1. V shed 3 bases and J 3 bases; nucleotides not matched to a gene: 11. The V gene's germline CDR1 is GTSNPN and CDR2 SVGIG (reference sequence). The CDR3 runs 15 residues. The CDR3 here is CAWSGGLGGNYEQYF. DNA for the CDR3: TGTGCCTGGAGCGGCGGATTAGGGGGCAACTACGAGCAGTACTTC.

The V and J genes are TRBV19 and TRBJ1-2, with D possibly being TRBD1 (6 bases). With 2 bases removed from V and 8 bases from J, the gap between germline ends came to 24 bases. Germline CDR1 and CDR2: LNHDA and SQIVND (reference sequence). The CDR3 is 17 residues long. Written as DNA, the CDR3 is TGTGCCAGTAGTATACCCCGGACAGCGCCTTCCCTATTCGGCTACACCTTC. It specifies CASSIPRTAPSLFGYTF.

This chain links TRBV14 with TRBJ2-5; D might be TRBD1 (6 bases). The CDR3 is 14 amino acids. Germline V gene lookup returns CDR1 SGHDN and CDR2 FVKESK. The V gene lost 5 bases and the J gene lost 5 bases, with 15 bases spanning the gap. CDR3 in DNA: TGTGCCAGCAGCTTACAGGGAACCCGGGAGACCCAGTACTTC. Its translation is CASSLQGTRETQYF.

The chain carries TRBV27 and TRBJ2-5, with D unclear. V was cut by 2 bases and J by 3 bases, with 7 bases left in between. This CDR3 region has 13 residues. CDR1 and CDR2 (germline): MNHEY, SMNVEV (reference sequence). The CDR3 DNA follows: TGTGCCAGCAGTTTAAACCTAGAAGAGACCCAGTACTTC. Amino acid sequence: CASSLNLEETQYF.

The rearrangement links TRBV6-6 to TRBJ1-1; 7 nucleotides match TRBD1. CDR1 is MNHNY, CDR2 SVGAGI, per germline (reference sequence). V was pared by 2 bases and J by 1 base, with 4 bases of the junction left unmatched. This CDR3 has 15 amino acids. The CDR3, as DNA: TGTGCCAGCAGTTACACCGGGACAGCGAACACTGAAGCTTTCTTT. As protein: CASSYTGTANTEAFF.

The V call is TRBV3-1 (or the pseudogene TRBV3-2), the J call TRBJ1-3; D is ambiguous. This CDR3 has 14 residues. Trimming took off 1 base at V and 0 bases at J, with 4 bases between the two ends. Germline-derived CDR1 and CDR2 are LGHDT and YNNKEL (reference sequence). The CDR3 is CASSQVASGNTIYF. The CDR3 bases are TGTGCCAGCAGCCAAGTGGCCTCTGGAAACACCATATATTTT.

This chain joins TRBV7-3 and TRBJ2-2; 9 bases are a match to TRBD1. V was pared by 4 bases and J by 4 bases, with 13 bases of the junction left unmatched. The V gene's germline CDR1 is SGHTA and CDR2 FQGTGA. There are 18 residues in the CDR3. CDR3 amino acids: CASSYQPGQGPATGELFF. The CDR3 bases are TGTGCCAGCAGCTACCAACCGGGACAGGGTCCAGCCACCGGGGAGCTGTTTTTT.

The rearrangement uses TRBV5-1 and TRBJ2-3; 11 bases match TRBD1. The CDR3 totals 16 residues. From germline, CDR1 is SGHRS and CDR2 YFSETQ. After removal of 2 bases from V and 1 base from J, the junction contained 3 bases not matched to a gene. The CDR3 protein is CASSLRTGGRTDTQYF. CDR3 nucleotide sequence: TGCGCCAGCAGCTTAAGGACAGGGGGCCGCACAGATACGCAGTATTTT.

The rearrangement links TRBV20-1 to TRBJ2-5; 8 positions match TRBD2. After removal of 3 bases from V and 2 bases from J, the junction contained 8 bases not matched to a gene. CDR1 is DFQATT and CDR2 is SNEGSKA in the germline V gene (reference sequence). The CDR3 consists of 15 residues. The CDR3 DNA follows: TGCAGTGCTAGTCTTGCCGGGAGGGGGCAAGAGACCCAGTACTTC. Translating gives CSASLAGRGQETQYF.

The rearrangement joins TRBV19 to TRBJ1-2; no reliable D call. Germline values: CDR1 LNHDA, CDR2 SQIVND (reference sequence). The CDR3 totals 13 residues. Trimming removed 4 bases from V and 2 bases from J, with 8 bases in between. The CDR3 DNA is TGTGCCAGTAGTACTGGGCAGAACTATGGCTACACCTTC. Translated, it gives CASSTGQNYGYTF.

The chain carries TRBV13 and TRBJ2-7; 10 nucleotides align to TRBD2. Losses at the gene ends were 5 bases for V and 0 bases for J; bases not matched to a gene: 7. The CDR3 runs 16 residues. Germline assignment: CDR1 PRHDT and CDR2 FYEKMQ (reference sequence). The CDR3 region has the DNA TGTGCCAGCAGCACCGGACTAGCGGCACTCTCCTACGAGCAGTACTTC. The encoded protein is CASSTGLAALSYEQYF.

Written as DNA, the CDR3 is TGCAGTGCTAGTACAACTAGCGGTTACAATGAGCAGTTCTTC. Its protein product is CSASTTSGYNEQFF. The chain joins TRBV20-1 to TRBJ2-1, with 8 nucleotides matching TRBD2. V lost 3 bases, J lost 4 bases, and 5 bases stayed unmatched. The CDR3 covers 14 residues. CDR1 is DFQATT and CDR2 is SNEGSKA in the germline V gene (reference sequence).

The chain joins TRBV27 to TRBJ1-1, with TRBD1 matching 7 bases. CDR1 is MNHEY and CDR2 is SMNVEV in the germline V gene (reference sequence). Losses at the gene ends were 3 bases for V and 1 base for J; bases not matched to a gene: 2. The CDR3 covers 14 residues. The CDR3 DNA follows: TGTGCCAGCAGTTTTGCAGGGGGGAACACTGAAGCTTTCTTT. Translated, it gives CASSFAGGNTEAFF.

This clone was recorded a few times. J is TRBJ2-1 and V is TRBV18; TRBD1 is a possible D gene (5 bases). CDR3 length: 16 residues. CDR1 is KGHSH, CDR2 LQKENI, per germline. Trimming took off 3 bases at V and 8 bases at J, with 20 bases between the two ends. The CDR3 coding sequence is TGTGCCAGCTCACCTTACGGGCTAGAGGACATGGATGAGCAGTTCTTC. Translating it yields CASSPYGLEDMDEQFF.